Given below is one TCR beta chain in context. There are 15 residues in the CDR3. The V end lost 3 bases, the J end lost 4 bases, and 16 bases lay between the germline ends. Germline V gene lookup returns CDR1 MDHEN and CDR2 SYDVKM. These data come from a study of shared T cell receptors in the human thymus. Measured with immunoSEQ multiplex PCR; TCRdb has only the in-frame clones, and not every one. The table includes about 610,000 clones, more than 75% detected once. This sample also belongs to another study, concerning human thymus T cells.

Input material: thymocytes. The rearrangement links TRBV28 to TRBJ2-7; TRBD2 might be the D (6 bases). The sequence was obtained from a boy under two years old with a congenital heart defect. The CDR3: CASSFRRGPPYEQYF. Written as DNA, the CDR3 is TGTGCCAGCAGTTTCCGGCGGGGACCCCCATACGAGCAGTACTTC.